This passage covers 24 T cell receptor beta chains from one sample sequenced in a study of blood T cell repertoires in COVID-19. Clones were read by immunoSEQ multiplex PCR, and TCRdb kept only the in-frame ones, dropping some. The sample has 200,000 to 250,000 clones, approximately 80% seen once; the top ten hold around 9%. Material: PBMCs or T cells enriched from blood (not recorded which). The receptors were sampled from a man aged 35 to 55 who had recovered from COVID-19.

The CDR3, as DNA: TGTGCCTGGAGCTCACAAACGTCATCAGGGAAACTGTTTTTT. Protein: CAWSSQTSSGKLFF. The rearrangement joins TRBV30 to TRBJ1-4; D perhaps matches TRBD1 (5 bases). Trimming removed 3 bases from V and 11 bases from J, with 19 bases in between. The CDR3 is made up of 14 amino acids. Per the germline V gene, CDR1 is GTSNPN and CDR2 is SVGIG (reference sequence).

This chain links TRBV3-1 (or the pseudogene TRBV3-2) with TRBJ2-2, with D possibly matching TRBD1 (5 bases). Germline V gene lookup returns CDR1 LGHDT and CDR2 YNNKEL (reference sequence). Trimming removed 1 base at V and 4 bases at J, with 10 bases between. The CDR3 spans 15 residues. The CDR3 sequence is CASSQVWQGTGELFF. CDR3 coding DNA: TGTGCCAGCAGCCAAGTATGGCAGGGCACCGGGGAGCTGTTTTTT.

This clone was picked up many times. The rearrangement joins TRBV2 to TRBJ1-1; no firm D call. This CDR3 has 13 residues. V was clipped by 6 bases and J by 2 bases, with 10 bases between them. From germline, CDR1 is SNHLY and CDR2 FYNNEI. CDR3 in amino acids: CASRRFSNTEAFF. Written as DNA, the CDR3 is TGTGCCAGCAGGCGTTTTTCCAACACTGAAGCTTTCTTT.

A few counts support this clone. The V call is TRBV5-1, the J call TRBJ2-7, with 8 bases that match TRBD2. The junction had 11 bases not matched to a gene; V was cut back by 4 bases and J by 5 bases. The germline V gene encodes CDR1 SGHRS and CDR2 YFSETQ. The CDR3 has 15 amino acids. The CDR3 spells CASSRGTGTRDEQYF. For the CDR3, the DNA is TGCGCCAGCAGCCGGGGCACCGGGACTAGGGACGAGCAGTACTTC.

This CDR3 reads CASRSQETQYF. The CDR3 region has the DNA TGTGCCAGCAGGAGCCAAGAGACCCAGTACTTC. V and J are TRBV6-5 and TRBJ2-5; D gene uncertain. V lost 6 bases, J lost 1 base, and 3 bases lay in between. Germline assignment: CDR1 MNHEY and CDR2 SVGAGI. CDR3 size: 11 residues.

The rearrangement joins TRBV7-9 to TRBJ2-1; 7 nucleotides align to TRBD2. The CDR3 is 16 residues long. Trimming at V came to 2 bases and at J to 8 bases, leaving 12 bases not matched to a gene. Germline V gives CDR1 SEHNR, CDR2 FQNEAQ (reference sequence). CDR3 sequence: CASSLFPGTILHEQFF. The CDR3 nucleotides are TGTGCCAGCAGCTTATTTCCGGGGACTATTCTACATGAGCAGTTCTTC.

The chain carries TRBV7-9 and TRBJ2-7; 7 positions match TRBD2. Germline lookup yields CDR1 SEHNR and CDR2 FQNEAQ (reference sequence). The length of the CDR3 is 15 residues. The J segment lost 5 bases and the V segment lost 3 bases, leaving 10 bases of the junction unmatched. The CDR3 region is CASSFWGGHADEQYF. For the CDR3, the DNA is TGTGCCAGCAGCTTTTGGGGGGGTCACGCGGACGAGCAGTACTTC. Drawing the rest from reference TRBV7-9 and TRBJ2-7, the complete variable domain is DTGVSQNPRHKITKRGQNVTFRCDPISEHNRLYWYRQTLGQGPEFLTYFQNEAQLEKSRLLSDRFSAERPKGSFSTLEIQRTEQGDSAMYLCASSFWGGHADEQYFGPGTRLTVT.

V gene TRBV18 combines with J gene TRBJ1-2, with TRBD1 matching over 7 bases. The CDR3 has 14 amino acids. Germline loops: CDR1 KGHSH, CDR2 LQKENI. V gave up 4 bases and J gave up 8 bases; unmatched junction bases: 10. The DNA for the CDR3 is TGTGCCAGCTCACTACTATCAGGGGGAGAGGGCTACACCTTC. This gives the protein CASSLLSGGEGYTF.

The genes are TRBV2 and TRBJ2-5; weak D call: TRBD2 (6 bases). The CDR3 is 14 amino acids. Germline V gene lookup returns CDR1 SNHLY and CDR2 FYNNEI. V dropped 7 bases and J dropped 4 bases, with 16 bases sitting between them. This chain's CDR3 is CASTTGVPPETQYF. CDR3 bases: TGTGCCAGCACGACGGGAGTCCCCCCAGAGACCCAGTACTTC.

The rearrangement joins TRBV7-2 to TRBJ1-2, with TRBD1 matching 7 bases. The germline gives CDR1 SGHTA, CDR2 FQGNSA. V was clipped by 5 bases and J by 8 bases; unmatched bases: 11. The CDR3 length is 14 residues. CDR3 DNA sequence: TGTGCCAGCAGCGCCCGACAGGGAAGGGCCGGCTACACCTTC. Its translation: CASSARQGRAGYTF.

The chain joins TRBV5-1 to TRBJ1-3; unclear D gene. The V gene lost 4 bases and the J gene lost 1 base, with 15 bases spanning the gap. Germline values: CDR1 SGHRS, CDR2 YFSETQ. The CDR3 has 16 residues. CDR3 sequence: CASSTGGSASGNTIYF. CDR3 nucleotide sequence: TGCGCCAGCAGCACCGGAGGTTCGGCGTCTGGAAACACCATATATTTT.

The chain is built from TRBV4-1 and TRBJ1-1; D uncertain. The germline gives CDR1 MGHRA, CDR2 YSYEKL. V dropped 0 bases and J dropped 4 bases, with 12 bases sitting between them. This CDR3 has 15 amino acids. The CDR3 here is CASSQDDFGGTEAFF. DNA for the CDR3: TGCGCCAGCAGCCAAGATGATTTCGGAGGCACTGAAGCTTTCTTT.

This clone was observed a few times. The chain combines TRBV7-3 with TRBJ1-5; D unclear. V dropped 3 bases and J dropped 4 bases, with 10 bases sitting between them. CDR1 and CDR2 from the germline V gene are SGHTA and FQGTGA. The CDR3 sequence is 14 residues long. CDR3 sequence: CASSFWRGNQPQHF. The DNA of the CDR3 is TGTGCCAGCAGCTTTTGGCGCGGAAATCAGCCCCAGCATTTT.

This sequence joins TRBV4-1 and TRBJ1-1; TRBD1 agrees at 11 bases. V trimming: 2 bases; J trimming: 4 bases; junction bases outside the gene matches: 15. The germline gives CDR1 MGHRA, CDR2 YSYEKL. This CDR3 contains 19 residues. Written as DNA, the CDR3 is TGCGCCAGCAGCCAACCGCACAGGACAGGGGGCTTGGGTAGCACTGAAGCTTTCTTT. Protein: CASSQPHRTGGLGSTEAFF.

The chain couples TRBV5-5 to TRBJ2-7, with D perhaps matching TRBD1 (5 bases). V gave up 3 bases and J gave up 3 bases, with 13 bases separating them. Germline V gene sequence: CDR1 SGHKS, CDR2 YYEKEE (reference sequence). This CDR3 has 14 residues. CDR3 coding DNA: TGTGCCAGCAGCTATAGGCAGGGTGGCTACGAGCAGTACTTC. It translates to CASSYRQGGYEQYF.

CDR3 loop: CASSQRQGDYGYTF. The CDR3, as DNA: TGTGCCAGCAGCCAAAGACAGGGGGACTATGGCTACACCTTC. The genes are TRBV4-2 and TRBJ1-2; 9 bases map to TRBD1. CDR3 length equals 14 residues. Germline assignment: CDR1 LGHNA and CDR2 YNFKEQ. The junction had 1 base not matched to a gene; V was cut back by 2 bases and J by 3 bases.

The chain carries TRBV19 and TRBJ1-2; D unclear. The germline CDR1 and CDR2 sequences are LNHDA and SQIVND (reference sequence). The CDR3 contains 11 residues. The ends were cut back, 7 bases at V and 4 bases at J, with 7 bases in the middle. This chain's CDR3 is CASKESYGYTF. CDR3 coding DNA: TGTGCCAGTAAGGAGAGCTATGGCTACACCTTC.

The J gene is TRBJ2-1, the V gene TRBV14; no reliable D call. The germline V gene encodes CDR1 SGHDN and CDR2 FVKESK. The CDR3 is 17 residues long. Trimming stripped 0 bases from V and 3 bases from J, with 15 bases between. This chain's CDR3 is CASSQDLWALNYNEQFF. The CDR3 coding sequence is TGTGCCAGCAGCCAAGATTTGTGGGCGCTGAACTACAATGAGCAGTTCTTC. Full variable domain (rest looked up from reference TRBV14 and TRBJ2-1): EAGVTQFPSHSVIEKGQTVTLRCDPISGHDNLYWYRRVMGKEIKFLLHFVKESKQDESGMPNNRFLAERTGGTYSTLKVQPAELEDSGVYFCASSQDLWALNYNEQFFGPGTRLTVL.

The CDR3 protein is CASSAGLGLYEQYF. CDR3 bases: TGTGCCAGCAGCGCGGGACTAGGGTTGTACGAGCAGTACTTC. V gene TRBV11-3 combines with J gene TRBJ2-7, with 8 nucleotides matching TRBD2. CDR3 length: 14 residues. Germline V CDR1 and CDR2: SGHNT, YENEEA. Trimming at V came to 5 bases and at J to 4 bases, leaving 7 bases not matched to a gene.

V usage is TRBV7-9 and J usage is TRBJ1-2, with TRBD1 matching 11 bases. V shed 5 bases, J shed 8 bases, and the junction held 7 bases outside the gene matches. The CDR3 has 14 residues. In germline, CDR1 is SEHNR, CDR2 FQNEAQ (reference sequence). The CDR3 sequence is CASSVGTGGTGYTF. CDR3 DNA sequence: TGTGCCAGCAGCGTCGGGACAGGGGGGACGGGCTACACCTTC.

The chain recombines TRBV2 with TRBJ2-3; D is possibly TRBD2 (6 bases). CDR3 length: 14 residues. Trimming cost V 7 bases and J 0 bases, with 11 bases left between them. CDR1 and CDR2 (germline): SNHLY, FYNNEI. CDR3 in amino acids: CASKAGPSTDTQYF. CDR3 DNA: TGTGCCAGCAAAGCGGGTCCTAGCACAGATACGCAGTATTTT.

This clone was seen more than once but under ten times. V usage is TRBV19 and J usage is TRBJ2-1, with 8 positions matching TRBD2. With 6 bases clipped from V and 3 bases from J, the junction kept 16 bases outside the gene matches. The CDR3 runs to 18 residues. CDR1 and CDR2 (germline): LNHDA, SQIVND (reference sequence). CDR3: CASSPRSGGVIDYNEQFF. CDR3 sequence (DNA): TGTGCCAGTAGCCCTCGTTCGGGAGGGGTTATTGACTACAATGAGCAGTTCTTC.

As DNA, the CDR3 is TGTGCCAGCCGGGATATCTACGAGCAGTACTTC. This codes for CASRDIYEQYF. The chain uses TRBV2 and TRBJ2-7, with D maybe TRBD2 (5 bases). Germline V CDR1 and CDR2: SNHLY, FYNNEI. V dropped 8 bases and J dropped 3 bases, with 8 bases sitting between them. The CDR3 spans 11 residues.

The CDR3 nucleotides are TGTGCCTGGAGTGGGACTAGCGGGGACATTCAGTACTTC. It specifies CAWSGTSGDIQYF. The rearrangement joins TRBV30 to TRBJ2-4, with 12 bases matching TRBD2. Germline values: CDR1 GTSNPN, CDR2 SVGIG (reference sequence). The V and J ends lost 1 base and 8 bases, in that order; junction bases with no gene match: 0. The CDR3 length is 13 residues. The complete variable domain, with remaining parts taken from reference TRBV30 and TRBJ2-4, reads SQTIHQWPATLVQPVGSPLSLECTVEGTSNPNLYWYRQAAGRGLQLLFYSVGIGQISSEVPQNLSASRPQDRQFILSSKKLLLSDSGFYLCAWSGTSGDIQYFGAGTRLSVL.